This TCR beta chain was identified in a study of response to subunit inactivated influenza vaccine. The germline V gene has CDR1 KGHDR and CDR2 SFDVKD. Trimming removed 6 bases from V and 3 bases from J, with 14 bases in between. The CDR3 is made up of 15 amino acids. Findings and limits, study-wide: Researchers suggested that each seasonal influenza vaccination recruits few new T cells.

Concerning this clonotype itself: The antigen remains unidentified.

MiXCR, run by TCRdb on the RT-PCR reads, gives a single entry per CDR3 protein. The table shows some 850,000 distinct CDR3 sequences, with approximately 17% occurring only once. The source is a man between 45 and 60 years old who received an inactivated influenza vaccine. The genes are TRBV24-1 and TRBJ2-1; maybe TRBD1 (6 bases). Here the sequenced sample was PBMCs from blood, taken 5 to 6 days after vaccination. The CDR3 protein is CATSQSGQSYNEQFF. The CDR3 DNA sequence: TGTGCCACCAGTCAATCCGGACAGAGCTACAATGAGCAGTTCTTC.